This passage covers 14 T cell receptor beta chains from one sample sequenced in a study of OX40 agonist ivuxolimab in advanced cancers. Repertoires were generated with immunoSEQ multiplex PCR, while TCRdb's copy carries only in-frame clones and drops some. The repertoire holds roughly 60,000 clones, with 85% as singletons. Here the sequenced sample was CD4+ or CD8+ T cells sorted from blood, taken in a trial of the OX40 agonist ivuxolimab. These receptors were taken from an adult with an advanced solid tumor such as melanoma, head and neck, liver or kidney cancer.

The rearrangement links TRBV7-8 to TRBJ1-2; D perhaps matches TRBD1 (5 bases). Trimming cost V 0 bases and J 4 bases, with 12 bases left between them. CDR1 is SGHVS, CDR2 FQNEAQ, per germline. CDR3 length equals 15 residues. The CDR3 DNA is TGTGCCAGCAGCTTAGCAGGGGATTTTGGCTATGGCTACACCTTC. Translation: CASSLAGDFGYGYTF.

The V gene is TRBV7-9, the J gene TRBJ2-3; D is perhaps TRBD2 (6 bases). The length of the CDR3 is 15 residues. Germline CDR1 SEHNR, CDR2 FQNEAQ (reference sequence). V was pared by 5 bases and J by 5 bases, with 17 bases between. CDR3 nucleotides: TGTGCCAGCAGCGGACATGGCGGGGTAGGAGATACGCAGTATTTT. Translating gives CASSGHGGVGDTQYF.

Only a few counts were recorded for this clone. V is TRBV5-1 and J is TRBJ2-7, with 12 nucleotides matching TRBD2. With 4 bases clipped from V and 4 bases from J, the junction kept 6 bases outside the gene matches. CDR3 length: 15 residues. The germline V gene has CDR1 SGHRS and CDR2 YFSETQ. CDR3 protein: CASSPMTSGSYEQYF. The CDR3 nucleotides read TGCGCCAGCAGCCCAATGACTAGCGGGAGTTACGAGCAGTACTTC.

Details on this clone: Relative to the germline gene, one junction end is altered; a read error may explain this. The chain combines TRBV7-7 with TRBJ2-2; TRBD2 matches at 9 bases. Germline CDR1 and CDR2: SSHAT and FNYEAQ (reference sequence). This CDR3 has 17 amino acids. The CDR3 coding sequence is TGTGCTAGCAGCTTAGTTGGGCGGGAGGGCGACACCGGGGAGCTGTTTTTT. This codes for CASSLVGREGDTGELFF.

This clone occurred a few times. The CDR3 sequence is CASSEGRGYTF. The CDR3 DNA is TGTGCCAGCAGTGAAGGCAGAGGCTACACCTTC. V and J are TRBV2 and TRBJ1-2; D call uncertain. The CDR3 runs to 11 residues. Germline CDR1 reads SNHLY; CDR2 reads FYNNEI. Trimming took off 1 base at V and 8 bases at J, with 5 bases between the two ends.

Remarks on this clone: At one end, the junction sequence differs from germline, possibly due to a read error. The chain uses TRBV7-7 and TRBJ1-4; 7 positions match TRBD1. The CDR3 is 15 amino acids. Germline V gene data show CDR1 as SSHAT and CDR2 as FNYEAQ (reference sequence). In DNA, the CDR3 is TGTGCTAGCAGCGGCAATCCGACAGGGTACGAAAAACTGTTTTTT. Translation gives CASSGNPTGYEKLFF.

CDR3 DNA sequence: TGTGCCAGCAAAAGGACAGGTTCCTACGAGCAGTACTTC. Amino acid sequence: CASKRTGSYEQYF. V is TRBV6-5 and J is TRBJ2-5; TRBD1 agrees at 7 bases. The DNA end is more similar to TRBJ2-7, so the J call may be wrong. Germline V CDR1 and CDR2: MNHEY, SVGAGI. The CDR3 sequence is 13 residues long.

This clone was counted once. The chain combines TRBV27 with TRBJ2-4, with D possibly TRBD1 on 6 matching bases. This CDR3 comprises 13 residues. Germline V gene data show CDR1 as MNHEY and CDR2 as SMNVEV (reference sequence). V was cut by 8 bases and J by 2 bases, with 10 bases left in between. The CDR3 spells CASHGTTKNIQYF. The CDR3 DNA reads TGTGCCAGCCACGGGACAACCAAAAACATTCAGTACTTC.

This rearrangement joins TRBV5-1 to TRBJ1-1; D is unclear. Trimming stripped 1 base from V and 5 bases from J, with 12 bases between. This CDR3 contains 14 residues. CDR1 is SGHRS, CDR2 YFSETQ, per germline. The CDR3 coding sequence is TGCGCCAGCAGCTTGATGGAGGGTTGGACTGAAGCTTTCTTT. Encoded protein: CASSLMEGWTEAFF.

The chain joins TRBV9 to TRBJ2-7; 9 bases align to TRBD2. Trimming took 3 bases from V and 4 from J; bases not matched to a gene: 11. CDR1 and CDR2 from the germline V gene are SGDLS and YYNGEE. This CDR3 region has 16 residues. CDR3 region: CASSAGGLATAYEQYF. The CDR3 region has the DNA TGTGCCAGCAGCGCCGGAGGACTAGCGACAGCTTACGAGCAGTACTTC.

V usage is TRBV5-5 and J usage is TRBJ2-3; 11 bases are shared with TRBD2. The CDR3 has 17 amino acids. The germline CDR1 and CDR2 sequences are SGHKS and YYEKEE (reference sequence). V lost 0 bases, J lost 4 bases, and 7 bases stayed unmatched. Here the CDR3 DNA reads TGTGCCAGCAGCTTGGGTAGGGGACTAGCGGCCTCAGATACGCAGTATTTT. Encoded protein: CASSLGRGLAASDTQYF.

A few counts support this clone. The J gene is TRBJ1-2, the V gene TRBV28; D not certain. The CDR3 totals 13 residues. Germline lookup yields CDR1 MDHEN and CDR2 SYDVKM. The V gene lost 5 bases and the J gene lost 8 bases, with 15 bases spanning the gap. CDR3: CASSLRKRVGYTF. CDR3 bases: TGTGCCAGCAGTCTGAGGAAGAGGGTAGGCTACACCTTC.

The gene calls are TRBV7-2 and TRBJ2-5, with D perhaps matching TRBD1 (6 bases). Germline loops: CDR1 SGHTA, CDR2 FQGNSA. CDR3 size: 12 residues. The CDR3 spells CAIQGSLETQYF. The DNA of the CDR3 is TGTGCTATCCAGGGGAGTTTAGAGACCCAGTACTTC.

The rearrangement links TRBV2 to TRBJ2-5; 15 bases align to TRBD2. The junction had 10 bases not matched to a gene; V was cut back by 6 bases and J by 11 bases. Germline V gene data show CDR1 as SNHLY and CDR2 as FYNNEI. The CDR3 contains 15 residues. The CDR3 protein is CASRTGLAGGGEQYF. The CDR3 bases are TGTGCCAGCAGGACGGGACTAGCGGGAGGCGGGGAGCAGTACTTC.